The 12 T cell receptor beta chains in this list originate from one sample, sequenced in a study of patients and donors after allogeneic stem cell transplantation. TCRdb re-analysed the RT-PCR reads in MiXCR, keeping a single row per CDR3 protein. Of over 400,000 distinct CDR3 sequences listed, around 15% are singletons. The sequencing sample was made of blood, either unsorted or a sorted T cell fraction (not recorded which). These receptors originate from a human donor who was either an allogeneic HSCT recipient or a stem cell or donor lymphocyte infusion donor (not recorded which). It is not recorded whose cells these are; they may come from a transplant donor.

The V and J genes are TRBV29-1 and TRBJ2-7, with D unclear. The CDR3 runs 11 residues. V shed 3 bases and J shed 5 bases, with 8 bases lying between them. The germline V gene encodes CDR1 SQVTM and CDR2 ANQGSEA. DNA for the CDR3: TGCAGCGTTGAGGCAGGAGACGAGCAGTACTTC. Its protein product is CSVEAGDEQYF.

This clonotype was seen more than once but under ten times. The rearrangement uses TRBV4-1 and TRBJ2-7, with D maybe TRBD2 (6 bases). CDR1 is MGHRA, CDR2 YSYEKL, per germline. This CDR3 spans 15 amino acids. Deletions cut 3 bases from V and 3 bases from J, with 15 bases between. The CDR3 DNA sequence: TGCGCCAGCAGCCAGGATATGGGGGGTAGCTACGAGCAGTACTTC. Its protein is CASSQDMGGSYEQYF.

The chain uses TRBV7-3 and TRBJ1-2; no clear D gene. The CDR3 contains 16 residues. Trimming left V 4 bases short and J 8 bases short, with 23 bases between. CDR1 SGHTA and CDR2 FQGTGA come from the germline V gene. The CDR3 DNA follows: TGTGCCAGCAGCTCCCTCCCCACAAAAGACGCGGGGGGCTACACCTTC. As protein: CASSSLPTKDAGGYTF.

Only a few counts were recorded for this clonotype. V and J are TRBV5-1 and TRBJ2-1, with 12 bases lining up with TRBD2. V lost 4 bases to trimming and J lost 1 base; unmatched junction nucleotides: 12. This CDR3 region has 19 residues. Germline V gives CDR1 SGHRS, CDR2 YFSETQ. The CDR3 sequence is CASSPSLTSGGSSYNEQFF. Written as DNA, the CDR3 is TGCGCCAGCAGCCCCTCATTGACTAGCGGGGGTTCGTCCTACAATGAGCAGTTCTTC. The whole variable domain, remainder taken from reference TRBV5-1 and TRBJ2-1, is KAGVTQTPRYLIKTRGQQVTLSCSPISGHRSVSWYQQTPGQGLQFLFEYFSETQRNKGNFPGRFSGRQFSNSRSEMNVSTLELGDSALYLCASSPSLTSGGSSYNEQFFGPGTRLTVL.

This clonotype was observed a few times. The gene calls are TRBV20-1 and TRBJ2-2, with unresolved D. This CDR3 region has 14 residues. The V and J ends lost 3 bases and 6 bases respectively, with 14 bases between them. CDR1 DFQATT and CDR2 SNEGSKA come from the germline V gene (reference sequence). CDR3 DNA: TGCAGTGCTAGTAACCCCGGGCCCCCCGGGGAGCTGTTTTTT. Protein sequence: CSASNPGPPGELFF.

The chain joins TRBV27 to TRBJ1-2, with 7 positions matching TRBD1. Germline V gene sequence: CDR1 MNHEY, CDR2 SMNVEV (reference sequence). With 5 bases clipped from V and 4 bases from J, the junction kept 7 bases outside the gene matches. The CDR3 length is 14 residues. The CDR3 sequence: CASSDRVGSYGYTF. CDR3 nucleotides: TGTGCCAGCAGTGACAGGGTTGGGAGCTATGGCTACACCTTC.

CDR3 loop: CASSADRATETQYF. DNA for the CDR3: TGTGCCAGCAGTGCTGACAGGGCTACGGAGACCCAGTACTTC. The genes are TRBV2 and TRBJ2-5, with 7 nucleotides matching TRBD1. Per germline, CDR1 SNHLY and CDR2 FYNNEI. CDR3 length: 14 residues. Trimming removed 4 bases from V and 5 bases from J; junction bases left unmatched: 7.

CDR3 sequence: CASSTLSYSGNTIYF. Written as DNA, the CDR3 is TGTGCCAGCAGCACACTGAGTTACTCTGGAAACACCATATATTTT. This chain uses TRBV7-9 with TRBJ1-3, with D unresolved. Germline assignment: CDR1 SEHNR and CDR2 FQNEAQ (reference sequence). The CDR3 totals 15 residues. Trimming took 5 bases from V and 0 from J, leaving 11 bases between them.

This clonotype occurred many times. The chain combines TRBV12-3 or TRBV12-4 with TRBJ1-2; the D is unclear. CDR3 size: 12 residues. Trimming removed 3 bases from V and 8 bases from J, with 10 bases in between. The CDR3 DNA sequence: TGTGCCAGCAGTTTGGATGGAGGGGGCTACACCTTC. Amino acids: CASSLDGGGYTF.

CDR3 nucleotides: TGTGCCAGCAGCCGGCGCGGGGTAGACAATGAGCAGTTCTTC. Translating gives CASSRRGVDNEQFF. The chain is built from TRBV7-2 and TRBJ2-1; a weak D match, TRBD2 (6 bases). The germline V gene has CDR1 SGHTA and CDR2 FQGNSA. The CDR3 extends over 14 amino acids. V gave up 5 bases and J gave up 5 bases, with 13 bases separating them.

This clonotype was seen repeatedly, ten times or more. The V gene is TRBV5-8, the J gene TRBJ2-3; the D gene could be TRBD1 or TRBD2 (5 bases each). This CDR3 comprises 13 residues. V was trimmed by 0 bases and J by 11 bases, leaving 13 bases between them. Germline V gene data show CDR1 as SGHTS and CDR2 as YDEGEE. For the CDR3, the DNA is TGTGCCAGCAGCTTGGGGGACCGGGAAATGCAGTATTTT. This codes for CASSLGDREMQYF.

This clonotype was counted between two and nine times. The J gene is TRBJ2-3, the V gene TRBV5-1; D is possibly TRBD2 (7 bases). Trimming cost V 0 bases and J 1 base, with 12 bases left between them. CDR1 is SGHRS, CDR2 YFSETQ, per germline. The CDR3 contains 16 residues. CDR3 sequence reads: CASSLAGGHGTDTQYF. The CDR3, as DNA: TGCGCCAGCAGCTTGGCCGGGGGGCACGGCACAGATACGCAGTATTTT.